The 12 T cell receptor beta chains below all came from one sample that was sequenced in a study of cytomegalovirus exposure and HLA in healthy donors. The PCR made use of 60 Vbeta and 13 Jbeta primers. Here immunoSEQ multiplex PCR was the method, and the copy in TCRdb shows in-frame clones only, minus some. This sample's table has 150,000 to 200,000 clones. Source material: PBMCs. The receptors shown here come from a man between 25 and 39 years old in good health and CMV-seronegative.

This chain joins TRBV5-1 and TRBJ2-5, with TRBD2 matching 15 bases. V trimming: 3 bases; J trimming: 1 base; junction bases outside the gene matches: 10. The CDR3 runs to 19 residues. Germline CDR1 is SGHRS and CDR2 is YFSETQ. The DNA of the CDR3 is TGCGCCAGCAGCTGGGGGCATACGGGACTAGCGGGGGGCCAAGAGACCCAGTACTTC. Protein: CASSWGHTGLAGGQETQYF.

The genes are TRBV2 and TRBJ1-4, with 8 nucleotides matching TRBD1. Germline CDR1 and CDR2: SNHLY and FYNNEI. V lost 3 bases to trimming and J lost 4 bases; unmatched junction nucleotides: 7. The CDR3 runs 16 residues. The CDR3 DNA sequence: TGTGCCAGCAGTGACGGGACAGGCGCCTATAATGAAAAACTGTTTTTT. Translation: CASSDGTGAYNEKLFF.

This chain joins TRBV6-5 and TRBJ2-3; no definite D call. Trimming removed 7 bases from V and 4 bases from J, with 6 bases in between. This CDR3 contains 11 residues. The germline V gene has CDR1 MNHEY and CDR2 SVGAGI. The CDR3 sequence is CASTYADTQYF. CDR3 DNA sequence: TGTGCCAGCACCTATGCAGATACGCAGTATTTT.

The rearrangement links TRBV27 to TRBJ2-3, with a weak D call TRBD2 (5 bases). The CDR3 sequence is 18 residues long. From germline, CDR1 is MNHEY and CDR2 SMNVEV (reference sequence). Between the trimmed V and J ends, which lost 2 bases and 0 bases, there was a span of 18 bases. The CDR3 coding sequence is TGTGCCAGCAGTTTACGGTCTAGCTGGGGATTAAGCACAGATACGCAGTATTTT. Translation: CASSLRSSWGLSTDTQYF.

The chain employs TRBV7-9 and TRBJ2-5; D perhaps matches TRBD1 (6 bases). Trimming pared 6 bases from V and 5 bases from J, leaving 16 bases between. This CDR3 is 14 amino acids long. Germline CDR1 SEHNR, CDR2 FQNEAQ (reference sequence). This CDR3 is CASRSQGLGETQYF. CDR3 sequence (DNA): TGTGCCAGCAGATCGCAGGGGTTGGGGGAGACCCAGTACTTC.

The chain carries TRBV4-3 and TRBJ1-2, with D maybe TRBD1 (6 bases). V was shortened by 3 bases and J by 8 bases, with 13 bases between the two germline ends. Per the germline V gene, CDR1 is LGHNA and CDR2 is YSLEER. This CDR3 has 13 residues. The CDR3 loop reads CASSQGGAGGYTF. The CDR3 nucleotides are TGCGCCAGCAGCCAGGGGGGGGCGGGCGGCTACACCTTC.

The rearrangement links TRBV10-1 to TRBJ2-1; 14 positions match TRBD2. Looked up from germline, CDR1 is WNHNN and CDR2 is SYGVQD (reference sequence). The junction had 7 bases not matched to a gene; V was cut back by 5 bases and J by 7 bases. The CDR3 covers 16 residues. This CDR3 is CASSKTSGGADNEQFF. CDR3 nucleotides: TGCGCCAGCAGTAAGACTAGCGGGGGGGCGGATAATGAGCAGTTCTTC.

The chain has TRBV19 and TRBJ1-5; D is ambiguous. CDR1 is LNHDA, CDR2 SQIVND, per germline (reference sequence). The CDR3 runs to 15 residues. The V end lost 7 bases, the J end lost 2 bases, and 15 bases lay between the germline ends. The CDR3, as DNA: TGTGCCAGTACGGAGAGAGGATATGGCAATCAGCCCCAGCATTTT. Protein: CASTERGYGNQPQHF. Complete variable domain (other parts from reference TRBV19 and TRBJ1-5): DGGITQSPKYLFRKEGQNVTLSCEQNLNHDAMYWYRQDPGQGLRLIYYSQIVNDFQKGDIAEGYSVSREKKESFPLTVTSAQKNPTAFYLCASTERGYGNQPQHFGDGTRLSIL.

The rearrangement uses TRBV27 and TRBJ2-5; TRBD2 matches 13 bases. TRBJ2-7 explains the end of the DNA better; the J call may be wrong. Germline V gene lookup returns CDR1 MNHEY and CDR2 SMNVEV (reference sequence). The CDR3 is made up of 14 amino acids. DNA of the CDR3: TGTGCCAGCAGAACTAGCGGGGGGGCTCGCGAGCAGTACTTC. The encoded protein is CASRTSGGAREQYF.

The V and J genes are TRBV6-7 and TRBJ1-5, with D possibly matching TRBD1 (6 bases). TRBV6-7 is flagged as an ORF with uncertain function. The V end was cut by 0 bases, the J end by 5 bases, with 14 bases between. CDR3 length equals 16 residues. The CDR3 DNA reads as TGTGCCAGCAGTTACTCGATAAGGGACAAACATCAGCCCCAGCATTTT. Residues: CASSYSIRDKHQPQHF.

The CDR3: CASSVGPEGNEKLFF. CDR3 DNA: TGTGCCAGCAGCGTAGGTCCGGAGGGGAATGAAAAACTGTTTTTT. The rearrangement links TRBV9 to TRBJ1-4, with D perhaps TRBD1 (5 bases). CDR3 length: 15 amino acids. CDR1 is SGDLS, CDR2 YYNGEE, per germline. Trimming took 0 bases from V and 5 from J, leaving 11 bases between them.

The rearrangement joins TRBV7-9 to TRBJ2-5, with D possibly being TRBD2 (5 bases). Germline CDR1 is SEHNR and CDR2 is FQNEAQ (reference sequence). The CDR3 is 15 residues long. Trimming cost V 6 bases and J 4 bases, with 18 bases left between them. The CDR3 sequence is CASRLVEKGLETQYF. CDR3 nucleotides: TGTGCCAGCAGATTGGTGGAGAAAGGACTAGAGACCCAGTACTTC.